These T cell receptor beta chains were read from a single sample in a study of cytomegalovirus exposure and HLA in healthy donors. Only in-frame clones appear in the TCRdb table, and some are missing; sequencing was by immunoSEQ multiplex PCR. The sample holds 150,000 or so clones; almost 80% are singletons and the top ten take under 1.5%. The sequenced sample was PBMCs. All receptors come from a female donor in good health and CMV-seronegative. The CDR3 runs from the conserved cysteine through the conserved F or W. D genes are given only for firm matches. Only part of the rows carry a size: once, few, many, or a class if the clone is expanded.

CDR3: CAIRENPGTGVGKLFF
DNA: TGTGCCATCAGGGAGAACCCCGGGACAGGGGTAGGAAAACTGTTTTTT
J: TRBJ1-4
V: TRBV10-3
size: NA
D: TRBD1

CDR3: CASSQAGVDEKLFF
DNA: TGTGCCAGCAGCCAAGCAGGGGTAGATGAAAAACTGTTTTTT
J: TRBJ1-4
V: TRBV4-2
size: NA
D: NA

CDR3: CASSHFGDTQYF
DNA: TGCGCCAGCAGCCACTTCGGAGATACGCAGTATTTT
J: TRBJ2-3
V: TRBV4-3
size: NA
D: NA

CDR3: CASSLLTGADTQYF
DNA: TGTGCCAGCAGCTTGCTAACAGGGGCAGATACGCAGTATTTT
J: TRBJ2-3
V: TRBV5-6
size: NA
D: TRBD1

CDR3: CASGQAGLSYEQYF
DNA: TGTGCCAGCGGACAGGCAGGACTTTCCTACGAGCAGTACTTC
J: TRBJ2-7
V: TRBV6-1
size: NA
D: TRBD1

CDR3: CASSLGTGGPADTQYF
DNA: TGTGCCAGCAGCTTAGGAACGGGAGGGCCAGCGGATACGCAGTATTTT
J: TRBJ2-3
V: TRBV11-2
size: NA
D: TRBD2

CDR3: CASSIREVNEKLFF
DNA: TGTGCCAGTAGTATCCGGGAAGTTAATGAAAAACTGTTTTTT
J: TRBJ1-4
V: TRBV19
size: NA
D: NA

CDR3: CASSFRSGNTIYF
DNA: TGTGCCAGCAGTTTTCGCTCTGGAAACACCATATATTTT
J: TRBJ1-3
V: TRBV27
size: NA
D: NA

CDR3: CASGGTSGRIWGNEQYF
DNA: TGTGCCAGCGGTGGGACTAGCGGGAGAATCTGGGGGAACGAGCAGTACTTC
J: TRBJ2-7
V: TRBV2
size: NA
D: TRBD2

CDR3: CASSRTGGTDTQYF
DNA: TGTGCCAGCAGTCGGACAGGGGGCACAGATACGCAGTATTTT
J: TRBJ2-3
V: TRBV28
size: few
D: TRBD1

CDR3: CASSRPQGYEFDQPQHF
DNA: TGTGCCAGCAGCCGCCCCCAGGGATACGAATTTGATCAGCCCCAGCATTTT
J: TRBJ1-5
V: TRBV7-8
size: NA
D: NA

CDR3: CASRRAPQETQYF
DNA: TGTGCCAGTAGGAGGGCTCCTCAAGAGACCCAGTACTTC
J: TRBJ2-5
V: TRBV19
size: NA
D: NA

CDR3: CASSYGTGNNEQFF
DNA: TGTGCCAGCTCATACGGGACAGGAAACAATGAGCAGTTCTTC
J: TRBJ2-1
V: TRBV18
size: NA
D: TRBD1

CDR3: CLGNTIYF
DNA: TGTCTCGGAAACACCATATATTTT
J: TRBJ1-3
V: TRBV27
size: NA
D: NA

CDR3: CASSIEGRGGELFF
DNA: TGTGCCAGTAGTATCGAAGGGAGGGGCGGGGAGCTGTTTTTT
J: TRBJ2-2
V: TRBV19
size: NA
D: TRBD2

CDR3: CASSPRQGNPYGYTF
DNA: TGCGCCAGCAGCCCCCGACAGGGGAATCCCTATGGCTACACCTTC
J: TRBJ1-2
V: TRBV4-3
size: NA
D: TRBD1

CDR3: CASKDSENTEAFF
DNA: TGTGCCAGCAAGGACTCTGAGAACACTGAAGCTTTCTTT
J: TRBJ1-1
V: TRBV7-8
size: NA
D: NA

CDR3: CASSESDGFSYEQYF
DNA: TGCGCCAGCAGTGAGTCCGACGGGTTCTCCTACGAGCAGTACTTC
J: TRBJ2-7
V: TRBV10-1
size: few
D: NA

CDR3: CASSGSDTGELFF
DNA: TGTGCCAGCAGTGGGAGCGACACCGGGGAGCTGTTTTTT
J: TRBJ2-2
V: TRBV6-4
size: NA
D: NA

CDR3: CASRVGGSNQPQHF
DNA: TGTGCCAGCAGGGTAGGAGGAAGCAATCAGCCCCAGCATTTT
J: TRBJ1-5
V: TRBV28
size: NA
D: NA

CDR3: CASSLGLAGALYNEQFF
DNA: TGTGCCAGCAGCCTGGGACTAGCGGGAGCTCTATACAATGAGCAGTTCTTC
J: TRBJ2-1
V: TRBV7-8
size: NA
D: TRBD2

CDR3: CASTGLAAWDTQYF
DNA: TGTGCCAGCACTGGGCTAGCGGCCTGGGATACGCAGTATTTT
J: TRBJ2-3
V: TRBV27
size: NA
D: TRBD2

CDR3: CASSSPGTSASRGYNEQFF
DNA: TGTGCCAGCAGCTCCCCCGGGACTAGCGCCTCCCGGGGCTACAATGAGCAGTTCTTC
J: TRBJ2-1
V: TRBV7-9
size: NA
D: TRBD2

CDR3: CASSLSRDYRTDTQYF
DNA: TGCGCCAGCAGCTTAAGCCGGGACTACCGCACAGATACGCAGTATTTT
J: TRBJ2-3
V: TRBV4-1
size: NA
D: TRBD2

CDR3: CAISNSGADNEQFF
DNA: TGTGCCATCAGTAATAGCGGAGCGGACAATGAGCAGTTCTTC
J: TRBJ2-1
V: TRBV10-3
size: once
D: NA

CDR3: CASNTNNQPQHF
DNA: TGTGCCAGCAATACAAACAATCAGCCCCAGCATTTT
J: TRBJ1-5
V: TRBV28
size: NA
D: NA

CDR3: CASSESRTGLDYGYTF
DNA: TGCGCCAGCAGTGAGTCGAGGACAGGACTCGACTATGGCTACACCTTC
J: TRBJ1-2
V: TRBV10-1
size: NA
D: TRBD1

CDR3: CASSDLSASYNEQFF
DNA: TGTGCCAGCAGTGATCTTAGCGCCTCCTACAATGAGCAGTTCTTC
J: TRBJ2-1
V: TRBV2
size: NA
D: NA

CDR3: CASSPPGQLYEQYF
DNA: TGTGCCAGCTCACCCCCGGGACAACTCTACGAGCAGTACTTC
J: TRBJ2-7
V: TRBV18
size: NA
D: NA

CDR3: CASSLDRGIYNEQFF
DNA: TGTGCCAGCAGCTTAGACAGGGGGATTTACAATGAGCAGTTCTTC
J: TRBJ2-1
V: TRBV11-1
size: NA
D: TRBD1

CDR3: CASSTHPLSGNTIYF
DNA: TGTGCCAGCAGTACTCACCCCCTCTCTGGAAACACCATATATTTT
J: TRBJ1-3
V: TRBV6-1
size: NA
D: NA

CDR3: CSASREGSQHF
DNA: TGCAGTGCTAGCAGAGAGGGTTCCCAGCATTTT
J: TRBJ1-5
V: TRBV20-1
size: NA
D: NA

CDR3: CASSQVEQGYNEQFF
DNA: TGCGCCAGCAGCCAAGTAGAACAGGGCTACAATGAGCAGTTCTTC
J: TRBJ2-1
V: TRBV4-3
size: once
D: NA

CDR3: CASSGTGSTEAFF
DNA: TGTGCCAGCAGTGGCACGGGTAGCACTGAAGCTTTCTTT
J: TRBJ1-1
V: TRBV6-1
size: NA
D: NA

CDR3: CASRELAGAADTQYF
DNA: TGCGCCAGCAGGGAACTAGCGGGAGCTGCAGATACGCAGTATTTT
J: TRBJ2-3
V: TRBV5-1
size: few
D: TRBD2

CDR3: CASSYSFAGEETQYF
DNA: TGTGCCAGCAGTTACTCGTTTGCGGGGGAAGAGACCCAGTACTTC
J: TRBJ2-5
V: TRBV6-6
size: NA
D: TRBD2

CDR3: CAWSDDPLDRGFNNEQFF
DNA: TGTGCCTGGAGTGACGATCCCTTAGACAGGGGGTTCAACAATGAGCAGTTCTTC
J: TRBJ2-1
V: TRBV30
size: NA
D: TRBD1

CDR3: CASRVTQEETQYF
DNA: TGTGCCAGCAGAGTGACACAGGAAGAGACCCAGTACTTC
J: TRBJ2-5
V: TRBV6-5
size: once
D: NA

CDR3: CASLTSGSSYEQYF
DNA: TGTGCCAGCCTAACTAGCGGATCTTCCTACGAGCAGTACTTC
J: TRBJ2-7
V: TRBV2
size: NA
D: TRBD2

CDR3: CASSQRTGSGANVLTF
DNA: TGCGCCAGCAGCCAACGTACGGGGTCTGGGGCCAACGTCCTGACTTTC
J: TRBJ2-6
V: TRBV4-3
size: once
D: NA

CDR3: CASRLLSDGNEKLFF
DNA: TGTGCCAGCAGGTTGCTATCCGACGGGAATGAAAAACTGTTTTTT
J: TRBJ1-4
V: TRBV5-6
size: NA
D: NA

CDR3: CASSKAAQETQYF
DNA: TGTGCCAGCAGTAAGGCGGCCCAAGAGACCCAGTACTTC
J: TRBJ2-5
V: TRBV7-6
size: NA
D: NA

CDR3: CASRSTNSNQPQHF
DNA: TGTGCCAGCAGATCGACTAACAGCAATCAGCCCCAGCATTTT
J: TRBJ1-5
V: TRBV28
size: NA
D: NA

CDR3: CASSLRGGDEKLFF
DNA: TGCGCCAGCAGCTTGAGAGGCGGAGATGAAAAACTGTTTTTT
J: TRBJ1-4
V: TRBV5-1
size: NA
D: NA

CDR3: CASSGAGSTDTQYF
DNA: TGTGCCAGCAGTGGAGCGGGCTCCACAGATACGCAGTATTTT
J: TRBJ2-3
V: TRBV28
size: NA
D: NA

CDR3: CASSLNGLADRSYEQYF
DNA: TGTGCCAGCAGTTTAAACGGACTAGCGGACCGATCCTACGAGCAGTACTTC
J: TRBJ2-7
V: TRBV28
size: NA
D: TRBD2

CDR3: CASSLSPSREDYTEAFF
DNA: TGTGCCAGCAGTTTAAGCCCTTCGCGAGAGGACTACACTGAAGCTTTCTTT
J: TRBJ1-1
V: TRBV27
size: once
D: NA

CDR3: CASSRQVGTYEQYF
DNA: TGTGCCAGCAGCCGCCAGGTCGGGACCTACGAGCAGTACTTC
J: TRBJ2-7
V: TRBV5-5
size: NA
D: NA

CDR3: CASSLEFLFNEKLFF
DNA: TGTGCCAGCAGCTTAGAGTTCCTATTTAATGAAAAACTGTTTTTT
J: TRBJ1-4
V: TRBV7-9
size: once
D: NA

CDR3: CAWKLTSGHNEQFF
DNA: TGTGCCTGGAAATTGACTAGCGGTCACAATGAGCAGTTCTTC
J: TRBJ2-1
V: TRBV30
size: few
D: TRBD2

CDR3: CASSYTTGSEFYNSPLHF
DNA: TGTGCCAGCAGTTACACGACAGGGTCGGAGTTTTATAATTCACCCCTCCACTTT
J: TRBJ1-6
V: TRBV6-7
size: NA
D: TRBD1

CDR3: CASSLVGGRGTGELFF
DNA: TGTGCCAGCAGCTTGGTGGGCGGGAGAGGGACCGGGGAGCTGTTTTTT
J: TRBJ2-2
V: TRBV5-4
size: once
D: TRBD2

CDR3: CASSQERSRMTGVKTEAFF
DNA: TGCGCCAGCAGCCAAGAAAGAAGTCGGATGACAGGGGTTAAAACTGAAGCTTTCTTT
J: TRBJ1-1
V: TRBV4-3
size: NA
D: TRBD1

CDR3: CASSGGLAGDNEQFF
DNA: TGTGCCAGCAGTGGGGGACTAGCGGGAGACAATGAGCAGTTCTTC
J: TRBJ2-1
V: TRBV2
size: NA
D: TRBD2

CDR3: CASSLEGGGTGNTIYF
DNA: TGTGCCAGCAGTTTAGAAGGAGGGGGCACTGGAAACACCATATATTTT
J: TRBJ1-3
V: TRBV28
size: NA
D: TRBD1

CDR3: CASRYSSNYGYTF
DNA: TGTGCCAGCAGATACAGTTCTAACTATGGCTACACCTTC
J: TRBJ1-2
V: TRBV28
size: NA
D: NA

CDR3: CASSLEAGGLYSTDTQYF
DNA: TGTGCCAGCAGCTTAGAAGCGGGAGGACTCTATAGCACAGATACGCAGTATTTT
J: TRBJ2-3
V: TRBV7-3
size: NA
D: TRBD2

CDR3: CASSLPRGHEQFF
DNA: TGTGCCAGCAGCTTACCCAGGGGCCATGAGCAGTTCTTC
J: TRBJ2-1
V: TRBV11-2
size: NA
D: NA

CDR3: CASSGSGAPGGYTF
DNA: TGTGCCAGCAGTGGCTCAGGGGCTCCGGGTGGCTACACCTTC
J: TRBJ1-2
V: TRBV27
size: NA
D: NA